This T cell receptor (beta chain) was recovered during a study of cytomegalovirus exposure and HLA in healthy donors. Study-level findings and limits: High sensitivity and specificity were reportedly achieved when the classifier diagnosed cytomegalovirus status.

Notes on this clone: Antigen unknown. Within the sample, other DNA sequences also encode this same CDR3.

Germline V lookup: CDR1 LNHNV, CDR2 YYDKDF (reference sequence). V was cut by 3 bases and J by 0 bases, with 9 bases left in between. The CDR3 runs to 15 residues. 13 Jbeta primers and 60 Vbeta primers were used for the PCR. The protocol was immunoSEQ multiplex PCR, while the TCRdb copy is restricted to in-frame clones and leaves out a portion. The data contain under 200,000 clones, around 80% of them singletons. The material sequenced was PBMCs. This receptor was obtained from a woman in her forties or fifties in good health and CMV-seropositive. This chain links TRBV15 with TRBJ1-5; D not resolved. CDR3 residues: CATSRGQNSNQPQHF. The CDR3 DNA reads TGTGCCACCAGCAGGGGCCAGAATAGCAATCAGCCCCAGCATTTT.